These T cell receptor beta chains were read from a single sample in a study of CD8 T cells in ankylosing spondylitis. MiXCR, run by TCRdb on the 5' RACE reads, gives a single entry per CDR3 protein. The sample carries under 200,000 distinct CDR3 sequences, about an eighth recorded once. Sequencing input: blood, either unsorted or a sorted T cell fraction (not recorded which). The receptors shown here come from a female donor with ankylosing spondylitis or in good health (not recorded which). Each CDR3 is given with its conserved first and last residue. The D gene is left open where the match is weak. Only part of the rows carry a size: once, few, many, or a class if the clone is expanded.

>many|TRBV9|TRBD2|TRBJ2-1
CASSAGLAGAEQFF
TGTGCCAGCAGCGCCGGACTAGCGGGAGCTGAGCAGTTCTTC
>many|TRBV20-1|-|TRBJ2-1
CSARDLEDTGIYNEQFF
TGCAGTGCTAGAGATCTCGAGGACACCGGGATATACAATGAGCAGTTCTTC
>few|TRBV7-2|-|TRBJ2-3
CASSRTQGPADTQYF
TGTGCCAGCAGCCGCACCCAGGGTCCGGCAGATACGCAGTATTTT
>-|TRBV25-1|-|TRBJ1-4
CASSEPGARAGEKLFF
TGTGCCAGCAGTGAACCCGGGGCCAGGGCTGGTGAAAAACTGTTTTTT
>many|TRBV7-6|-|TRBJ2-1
CASSLDHNNEQFF
TGTGCCAGCAGCTTAGACCACAACAATGAGCAGTTCTTC
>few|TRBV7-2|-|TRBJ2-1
CASSSPGLWGFF
TGTGCCAGCAGCTCACCCGGACTTTGGGGGTTCTTC
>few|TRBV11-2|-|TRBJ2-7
CASSLNRRAGSRYF
TGTGCCAGCAGCTTAAATCGAAGGGCAGGAAGCAGGTACTTC
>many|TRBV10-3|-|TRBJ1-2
CAISDSVGRYNYGYTF
TGTGCCATCAGTGACTCTGTCGGTCGATATAACTATGGCTACACCTTC
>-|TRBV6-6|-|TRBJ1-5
CASSFTSDQPQHF
TGTGCCAGCAGTTTCACTTCCGATCAGCCCCAGCATTTT
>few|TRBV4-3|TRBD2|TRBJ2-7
CASSLGTSGRGSNYEQYF
TGCGCCAGCAGCCTCGGGACTAGCGGGAGGGGTTCGAACTACGAGCAGTACTTC
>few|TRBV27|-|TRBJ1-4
CASSSRQVSQKLFF
TGTGCCAGCAGTTCCCGTCAGGTATCCCAAAAACTGTTTTTT
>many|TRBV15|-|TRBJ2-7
CATSRDQAREQYF
TGTGCCACCAGCAGAGATCAGGCTCGCGAGCAGTACTTC
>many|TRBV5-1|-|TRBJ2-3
CASSLVGVSTDTQYF
TGCGCCAGCAGCTTGGTTGGGGTCAGCACAGATACGCAGTATTTT
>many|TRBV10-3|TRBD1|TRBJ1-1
CAISESSGTGGNTEAFF
TGTGCCATCAGTGAGTCGTCCGGGACAGGGGGAAACACTGAAGCTTTCTTT
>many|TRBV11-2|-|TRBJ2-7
CASRDRAYEQYF
TGTGCCAGCAGGGACCGGGCTTACGAGCAGTACTTC
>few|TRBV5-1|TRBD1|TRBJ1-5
CASSAGTDYNQPQHF
TGCGCCAGCAGCGCCGGGACAGACTACAATCAGCCCCAGCATTTT
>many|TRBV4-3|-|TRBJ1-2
CASSQEGTGMRGYTF
TGCGCCAGCAGCCAAGAAGGCACAGGGATGAGAGGCTACACCTTC
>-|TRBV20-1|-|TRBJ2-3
CGTQAPGTDTQYF
TGCGGCACTCAGGCCCCAGGGACAGATACGCAGTATTTT
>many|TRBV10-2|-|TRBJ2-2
CASRGAASTGELFF
TGCGCCAGCAGAGGGGCGGCCAGCACCGGGGAGCTGTTTTTT
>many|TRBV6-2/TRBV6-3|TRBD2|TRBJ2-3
CASRLSTGLDGYF
TGTGCCAGCAGACTTTCGACGGGACTAGATGGATATTTT
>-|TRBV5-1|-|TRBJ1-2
CASSLRDIRGADGGGYTF
TGCGCCAGCAGCTTGCGGGATATACGGGGGGCTGATGGAGGAGGCTACACCTTC
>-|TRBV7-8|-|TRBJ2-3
CASSPKPDTQYF
TGTGCCAGCAGCCCAAAACCGGATACGCAGTATTTT
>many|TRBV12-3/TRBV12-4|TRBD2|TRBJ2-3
CASSLAVSGLAADTQYF
TGTGCCAGCAGTTTGGCTGTCTCAGGACTAGCCGCAGATACGCAGTATTTT
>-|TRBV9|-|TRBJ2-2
CASSVGAQGTGELFF
TGTGCCAGCAGCGTAGGTGCCCAGGGGACCGGGGAGCTGTTTTTT
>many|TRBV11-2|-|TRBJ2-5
CASSSAGRVWVQETQYF
TGTGCCAGCAGCTCCGCGGGTAGGGTTTGGGTCCAAGAGACCCAGTACTTC
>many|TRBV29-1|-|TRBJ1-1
CSVSGLLMNTEAFF
TGCAGCGTTAGTGGCCTGCTAATGAACACTGAAGCTTTCTTT
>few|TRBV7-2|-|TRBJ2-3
CASSPNRASVRADTQYF
TGTGCCAGCAGCCCCAACAGGGCCAGCGTGAGGGCAGATACGCAGTATTTT
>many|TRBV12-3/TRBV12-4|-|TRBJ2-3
CASSLPEGTQYF
TGTGCCAGCAGTTTACCGGAGGGGACGCAGTATTTT
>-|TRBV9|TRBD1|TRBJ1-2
CASSPRTDRGVLGVYGYTF
TGTGCCAGCAGCCCACGGACGGACAGGGGGGTCTTGGGGGTCTACGGCTACACCTTC
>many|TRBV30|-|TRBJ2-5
CAWSLGGAIWQETQYF
TGTGCCTGGAGTTTGGGGGGCGCGATTTGGCAAGAGACCCAGTACTTC
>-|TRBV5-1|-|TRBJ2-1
CASSFGLSNEQFF
TGCGCCAGCAGCTTCGGACTATCCAATGAGCAGTTCTTC
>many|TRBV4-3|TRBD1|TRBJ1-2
CASSQGGEWTGYTF
TGCGCCAGCAGCCAAGGGGGGGAATGGACAGGATACACCTTC
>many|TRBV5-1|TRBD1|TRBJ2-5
CASSAQTGTGGLETQYF
TGCGCCAGCAGCGCTCAGACCGGGACAGGGGGCCTAGAGACCCAGTACTTC
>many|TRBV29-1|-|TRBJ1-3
CSASLGGGEPVSGNTIYF
TGCAGCGCCTCCCTAGGGGGGGGGGAACCGGTATCTGGAAACACCATATATTTT
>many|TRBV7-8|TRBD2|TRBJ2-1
CASSLYTSASNEQFF
TGTGCCAGCAGCTTATACACTAGCGCCAGCAATGAGCAGTTCTTC
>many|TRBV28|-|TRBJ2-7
CASTEGFSSYEQYF
TGTGCCAGCACCGAGGGGTTCAGCTCCTACGAGCAGTACTTC
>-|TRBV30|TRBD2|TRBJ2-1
CAWSIREGYNEQFF
TGTGCCTGGAGTATCCGGGAGGGGTACAATGAGCAGTTCTTC
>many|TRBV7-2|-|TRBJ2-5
CASSPVVYQETQYF
TGTGCCAGCAGCCCTGTGGTGTACCAAGAGACCCAGTACTTC
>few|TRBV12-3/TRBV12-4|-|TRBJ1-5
CASSGRLSNQPQHF
TGTGCCAGCAGTGGTAGGCTTAGCAATCAGCCCCAGCATTTT
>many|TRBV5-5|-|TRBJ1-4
CASSIGTQNEKLFF
TGTGCCAGCAGCATCGGGACTCAGAATGAAAAACTGTTTTTT
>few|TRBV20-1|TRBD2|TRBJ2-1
CSARDSGGPEVNEQFF
TGCAGTGCTAGAGATTCGGGGGGTCCTGAGGTAAATGAGCAGTTCTTC
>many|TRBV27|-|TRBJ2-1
CASKGPYNEQFF
TGTGCCAGCAAGGGACCCTACAATGAGCAGTTCTTC
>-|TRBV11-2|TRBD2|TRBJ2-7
CASSKTTGTRRYEQYF
TGTGCCAGCAGTAAGACCACCGGGACTAGAAGGTACGAGCAGTACTTC
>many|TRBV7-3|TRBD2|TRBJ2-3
CALGLAGAADTQYF
TGTGCCCTGGGGCTAGCGGGAGCTGCAGATACGCAGTATTTT
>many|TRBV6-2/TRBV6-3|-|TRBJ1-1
CASSYVTSKAFF
TGTGCCAGCAGTTACGTGACGTCAAAAGCTTTCTTT
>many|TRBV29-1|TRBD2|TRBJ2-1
CSVVWGGGYEQFF
TGCAGCGTTGTGTGGGGGGGAGGCTATGAGCAGTTCTTC
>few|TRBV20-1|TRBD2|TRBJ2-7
CSALQGLASYEQYF
TGCAGTGCCCTCCAGGGACTAGCGAGCTACGAGCAGTACTTC
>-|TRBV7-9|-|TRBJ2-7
CASCSRQVPTPYEQYF
TGTGCCAGCTGCTCCAGACAGGTCCCAACACCCTACGAGCAGTACTTC
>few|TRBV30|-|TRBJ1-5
CAWSVRRTGNQPQHF
TGTGCCTGGAGTGTACGTCGTACGGGCAATCAGCCCCAGCATTTT
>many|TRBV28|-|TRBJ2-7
CASVTESLEQYF
TGTGCCAGCGTGACAGAGTCCTTGGAGCAGTACTTC
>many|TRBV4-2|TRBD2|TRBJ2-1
CASSGILAGGANEQFF
TGTGCCAGCAGCGGGATACTAGCGGGAGGGGCCAATGAGCAGTTCTTC
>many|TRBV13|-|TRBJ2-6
CASSLRGILSGANVLTF
TGTGCCAGCAGCTTACGGGGAATCCTGTCTGGGGCCAACGTCCTGACTTTC